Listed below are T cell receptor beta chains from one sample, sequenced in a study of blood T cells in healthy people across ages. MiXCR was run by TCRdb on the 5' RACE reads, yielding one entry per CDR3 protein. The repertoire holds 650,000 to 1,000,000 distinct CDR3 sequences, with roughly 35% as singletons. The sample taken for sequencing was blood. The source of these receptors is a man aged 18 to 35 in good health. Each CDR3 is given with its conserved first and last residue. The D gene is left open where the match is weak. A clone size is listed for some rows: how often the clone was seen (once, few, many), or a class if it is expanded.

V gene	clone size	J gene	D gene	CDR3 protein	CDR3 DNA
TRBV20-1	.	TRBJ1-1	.	CSARVGPSLGTEAFF	TGCAGTGCTAGAGTAGGACCTTCCTTAGGCACTGAAGCTTTCTTT
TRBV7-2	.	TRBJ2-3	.	CASTILEVSTDTQYF	TGTGCCAGCACCATCTTGGAGGTTAGCACAGATACGCAGTATTTT
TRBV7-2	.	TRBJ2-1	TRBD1	CASNSGPGQGVYNEQFF	TGTGCCAGCAACTCGGGGCCGGGACAGGGGGTCTACAATGAGCAGTTCTTC
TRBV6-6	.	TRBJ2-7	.	CASSYSPVTTFYEQYF	TGTGCCAGCAGTTACTCGCCCGTGACAACCTTCTACGAGCAGTACTTC
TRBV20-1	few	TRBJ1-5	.	CSAGGGGGTLSENQPQHF	TGCAGTGCTGGGGGAGGGGGGGGGACACTTAGTGAGAATCAGCCCCAGCATTTT
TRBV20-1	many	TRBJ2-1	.	CSAEGGGGNEQFF	TGCAGTGCTGAGGGGGGAGGAGGCAATGAGCAGTTCTTC
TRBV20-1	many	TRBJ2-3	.	CSADTSLAGTDTQYF	TGCAGTGCCGATACATCACTTGCGGGCACAGATACGCAGTATTTT
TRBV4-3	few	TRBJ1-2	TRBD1	CASSQAPGGQGESYGYTF	TGCGCCAGCAGCCAAGCCCCTGGCGGACAGGGTGAATCCTATGGCTACACCTTC
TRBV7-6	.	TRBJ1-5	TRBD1	CASSLEGGDQPQHF	TGTGCCAGCAGCTTAGAAGGGGGCGACCAGCCCCAGCATTTT
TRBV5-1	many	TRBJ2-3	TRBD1	CASSLGQGAADTQYF	TGCGCCAGCAGCCTCGGACAGGGGGCTGCAGATACGCAGTATTTT
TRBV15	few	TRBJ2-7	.	CATSSGIYEQYF	TGTGCCACCAGCTCAGGAATCTACGAGCAGTACTTC
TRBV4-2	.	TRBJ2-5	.	CASSQDVSRQETQYF	TGTGCCAGCAGCCAAGATGTGTCTAGACAAGAGACCCAGTACTTC
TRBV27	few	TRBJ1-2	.	CASRRGRDGGLYGYTF	TGTGCCAGCAGAAGGGGAAGAGACGGCGGCCTCTATGGCTACACCTTC
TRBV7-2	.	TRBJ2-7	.	CASSTVWVSEQYF	TGTGCCAGCAGCACCGTCTGGGTCAGCGAGCAGTACTTC
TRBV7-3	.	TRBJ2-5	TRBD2	CASSDTTGGKYF	TGTGCCAGCAGCGATACCACGGGGGGAAAGTACTTC
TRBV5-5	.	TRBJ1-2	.	CASKTGPSSNYGYTF	TGTGCCAGCAAAACAGGGCCTTCATCTAACTATGGCTACACCTTC
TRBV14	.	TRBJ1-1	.	CASSQWMGGNTEAFF	TGTGCCAGCAGCCAATGGATGGGTGGGAACACTGAAGCTTTCTTT
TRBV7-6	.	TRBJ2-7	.	CAGSLRSSRSEAPYEQYF	TGTGCCGGCAGCCTTAGATCCAGCCGTTCCGAGGCACCCTACGAGCAGTACTTC
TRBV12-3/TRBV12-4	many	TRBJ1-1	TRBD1	CASSQRTGARFRTEAFF	TGTGCCAGCAGCCAACGGACAGGGGCTCGATTTCGCACTGAAGCTTTCTTT
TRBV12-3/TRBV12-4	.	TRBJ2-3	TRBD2	CASSGLAGGLNTDTQYF	TGTGCCAGCAGTGGACTAGCGGGGGGGCTTAACACAGATACGCAGTATTTT
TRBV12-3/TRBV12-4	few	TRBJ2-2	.	CATNSGWPGELFF	TGTGCCACGAACTCGGGGTGGCCGGGGGAGCTGTTTTTT
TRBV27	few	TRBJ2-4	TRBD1	CASSFQGVLGKNIQYF	TGTGCCAGCAGTTTTCAGGGGGTGTTGGGCAAAAACATTCAGTACTTC
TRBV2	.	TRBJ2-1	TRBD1	CASPTGVDEQFF	TGTGCCAGCCCAACAGGGGTCGATGAGCAGTTCTTC
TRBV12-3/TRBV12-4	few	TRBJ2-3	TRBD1	CASSLGTAPATDTQYF	TGTGCCAGCAGTCTAGGGACAGCTCCGGCTACAGATACGCAGTATTTT
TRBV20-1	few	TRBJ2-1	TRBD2	CSATISSGTSGYNEQFF	TGCAGTGCTACTATTTCCTCCGGGACTAGCGGCTACAATGAGCAGTTCTTC
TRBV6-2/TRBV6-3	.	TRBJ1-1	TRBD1	CASSYYSWTGTNTEAFF	TGTGCCAGCAGTTACTATTCTTGGACAGGGACGAACACTGAAGCTTTCTTT
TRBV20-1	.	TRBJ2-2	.	CSARVRGGYTGELFF	TGCAGTGCTAGAGTCAGGGGGGGGTACACCGGGGAGCTGTTTTTT
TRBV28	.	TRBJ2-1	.	CASSLWGPAELRSHEQFF	TGTGCCAGCAGTTTATGGGGCCCAGCGGAGCTTCGTAGTCATGAGCAGTTCTTC
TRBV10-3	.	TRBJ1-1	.	CAIGTTENTEAFF	TGTGCCATCGGAACTACAGAGAACACTGAAGCTTTCTTT
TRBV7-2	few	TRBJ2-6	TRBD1	CASSLGGTGDSGANVLTF	TGTGCCAGCAGCTTAGGAGGCACAGGGGATTCTGGGGCCAACGTCCTGACTTTC
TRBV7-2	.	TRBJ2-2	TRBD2	CASSRNSGGVTGELFF	TGTGCCAGCAGCCGAAATAGCGGGGGAGTCACCGGGGAGCTGTTTTTT
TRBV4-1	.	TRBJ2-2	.	CASNRQGGNTGELFF	TGCGCCAGCAATCGACAGGGAGGAAATACCGGGGAGCTGTTTTTT
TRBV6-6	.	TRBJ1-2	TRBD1	CASSKGAGGYTF	TGTGCCAGCTCGAAGGGGGCTGGTGGCTACACCTTC
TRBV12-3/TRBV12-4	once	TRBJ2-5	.	CASSYGARKETQYF	TGTGCCAGCAGTTACGGGGCACGCAAGGAGACCCAGTACTTC
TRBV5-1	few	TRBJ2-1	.	CASSFFRYNEQFF	TGCGCCAGCAGCTTTTTCAGGTACAATGAGCAGTTCTTC
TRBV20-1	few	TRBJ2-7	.	CSARGGAVNTEQYF	TGCAGTGCTAGGGGGGGCGCGGTAAATACCGAGCAGTACTTC
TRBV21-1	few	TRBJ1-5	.	CASPSGPLTYSNQPQHF	TGTGCCAGCCCTAGCGGGCCGTTAACTTATAGCAATCAGCCCCAGCATTTT
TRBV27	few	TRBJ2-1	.	CASSLEGLGSHNEQFF	TGTGCCAGCAGTTTAGAAGGTCTCGGATCCCACAATGAGCAGTTCTTC
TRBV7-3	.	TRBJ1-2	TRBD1	CASSLMGQSNYGYTF	TGTGCCAGCAGCTTAATGGGACAGTCTAACTATGGCTACACCTTC
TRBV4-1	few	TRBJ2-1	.	CASSQEGGGNPYNEQFF	TGCGCCAGCAGCCAAGAGGGGGGCGGAAACCCCTACAATGAGCAGTTCTTC
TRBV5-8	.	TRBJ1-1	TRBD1	CASSQQGPTLTFF	TGTGCCAGCAGCCAACAGGGGCCCACTTTGACTTTCTTT
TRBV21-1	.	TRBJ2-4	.	CASSKGQALANIQYF	TGTGCCAGCAGCAAAGGGCAGGCCTTAGCTAACATTCAGTACTTC
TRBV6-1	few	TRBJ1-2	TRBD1	CASTLRPRTGYNGYTF	TGTGCCAGCACCCTCCGGCCTCGGACAGGGTACAATGGCTACACCTTC
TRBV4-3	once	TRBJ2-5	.	CASSPPSRDNPFHLTNKQYF	TGCGCCAGCAGCCCCCCGTCCCGGGACAATCCTTTCCACCTCACCAATAAGCAGTACTTC
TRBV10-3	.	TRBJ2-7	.	CAISDPLDSPYEQYF	TGTGCCATCAGTGACCCCCTCGACAGCCCCTACGAGCAGTACTTC